One sample yielded the 18 T cell receptor beta chains listed below, sequenced in a study of lymphopenia after photon versus proton radiotherapy. The table came from immunoSEQ multiplex PCR; TCRdb's copy has only in-frame clones and leaves some out. This table has approximately 30,000 clones, over 85% appearing once. Sequenced material: peripheral blood, taken from a patient treated with photon-based radiotherapy. These receptors came from a woman aged 45-60 years with cholangiocarcinoma.

The chain couples TRBV11-2 to TRBJ2-1, with D uncertain. CDR1 SGHAT and CDR2 FQNNGV come from the germline V gene. The CDR3 covers 14 residues. Trimming removed 1 base from V and 7 bases from J, with 11 bases in between. CDR3 nucleotide sequence: TGTGCCAGCAGCTTAGCTATCGACCCTAATGAGCAGTTCTTC. Translation: CASSLAIDPNEQFF.

The CDR3 loop reads CAWSLAGGFGANVLTF. The DNA for the CDR3 is TGTGCCTGGAGTTTGGCAGGGGGCTTTGGGGCCAACGTCCTGACTTTC. This rearrangement joins TRBV30 to TRBJ2-6, with TRBD1 matching 8 bases. Germline V gene data show CDR1 as GTSNPN and CDR2 as SVGIG (reference sequence). The V segment lost 2 bases and the J segment 3 bases; nucleotides outside the gene matches: 6. CDR3 size: 16 residues.

The chain uses TRBV19 and TRBJ2-7, with D perhaps matching TRBD1 (6 bases). Trimming took 3 bases from V and 0 from J, leaving 6 bases between them. Germline V gene sequence: CDR1 LNHDA, CDR2 SQIVND (reference sequence). The CDR3 spans 13 residues. CDR3 bases: TGTGCCAGTAGTATGGGACACTCCTACGAGCAGTACTTC. This gives the protein CASSMGHSYEQYF.

The count of this clone is one. The chain links TRBV5-1 to TRBJ1-4; 8 bases are a match to TRBD1. The germline V gene has CDR1 SGHRS and CDR2 YFSETQ. CDR3 length: 15 residues. V trimming: 7 bases; J trimming: 8 bases; junction bases outside the gene matches: 13. Written as DNA, the CDR3 is TGCGCCAGCCCCCGCTCGACAGGGGTGTTAGAAAAACTGTTTTTT. Protein sequence: CASPRSTGVLEKLFF.

The rearrangement joins TRBV2 to TRBJ2-3; D is tentatively TRBD1 or TRBD2 (5 bases each). Germline assignment: CDR1 SNHLY and CDR2 FYNNEI. The CDR3 sequence is 16 residues long. Trimming stripped 3 bases from V and 4 bases from J, with 17 bases between. The CDR3 spells CASSESGWGSPDTQYF. The CDR3 DNA reads TGTGCCAGCAGTGAGTCTGGGTGGGGGAGCCCAGATACGCAGTATTTT.

This chain joins TRBV30 and TRBJ2-2; weak D call: TRBD2 (5 bases). The CDR3 is 12 residues long. Germline V lookup: CDR1 GTSNPN, CDR2 SVGIG (reference sequence). V was shortened by 4 bases and J by 6 bases, with 9 bases between the two germline ends. The CDR3 here is CAWMTRAGELFF. CDR3 nucleotides: TGTGCCTGGATGACGAGGGCCGGGGAGCTGTTTTTT.

The J gene is TRBJ1-3, the V gene TRBV7-2; no firm D call. The CDR3 runs 15 residues. The germline V gene encodes CDR1 SGHTA and CDR2 FQGNSA. Between the trimmed V and J ends, which lost 3 bases and 0 bases, there was a span of 9 bases. In DNA form, the CDR3 reads TGTGCCAGCAGCTTCGAAGGGTTCTCTGGAAACACCATATATTTT. Encoded protein: CASSFEGFSGNTIYF.

The chain links TRBV5-1 to TRBJ2-7, with D hard to call. CDR1 and CDR2 (germline): SGHRS, YFSETQ. The CDR3 totals 14 residues. Trimming left V 7 bases short and J 5 bases short, with 19 bases between. CDR3 protein: CASRESINEDEQYF. As DNA, the CDR3 is TGCGCCAGCCGCGAGTCGATCAACGAGGACGAGCAGTACTTC. The full variable domain, rest sourced from reference TRBV5-1 and TRBJ2-7, is KAGVTQTPRYLIKTRGQQVTLSCSPISGHRSVSWYQQTPGQGLQFLFEYFSETQRNKGNFPGRFSGRQFSNSRSEMNVSTLELGDSALYLCASRESINEDEQYFGPGTRLTVT.

This clone is a singleton in its sample. This chain uses TRBV27 with TRBJ1-5; D is perhaps TRBD1 (6 bases). Trimming removed 2 bases at V and 3 bases at J, with 14 bases between. The CDR3 length is 16 residues. In germline, CDR1 is MNHEY, CDR2 SMNVEV (reference sequence). CDR3 protein: CASSLTGAGYNQPQHF. The CDR3 nucleotides read TGTGCCAGCAGTTTAACGGGGGCAGGATACAATCAGCCCCAGCATTTT.

The DNA of the CDR3 is TGTGCCAGCCGAAAGGGGGTGGGACAGGGGGGCCCGCGGTACGAGCAGTACTTC. Its protein product is CASRKGVGQGGPRYEQYF. The V call is TRBV2, the J call TRBJ2-7, with 11 positions matching TRBD1. This CDR3 spans 18 amino acids. After removal of 8 bases from V and 4 bases from J, the junction contained 19 bases not matched to a gene. CDR1 is SNHLY and CDR2 is FYNNEI in the germline V gene.

V usage is TRBV6-1 and J usage is TRBJ1-3; TRBD1 matches 7 bases. CDR1 is MNHNS and CDR2 is SASEGT in the germline V gene. V lost 3 bases to trimming and J lost 0 bases; unmatched junction nucleotides: 8. This CDR3 comprises 17 residues. CDR3: CASSDRTGLRSGNTIYF. CDR3 sequence (DNA): TGTGCCAGCAGTGACCGGACAGGTCTACGCTCTGGAAACACCATATATTTT.

The chain recombines TRBV9 with TRBJ1-1; 10 bases are a match to TRBD1. There are 17 residues in the CDR3. V was clipped by 0 bases and J by 3 bases; unmatched bases: 8. Germline V lookup: CDR1 SGDLS, CDR2 YYNGEE. The CDR3 nucleotides read TGTGCCAGCAGCGTAGCCGGGACAGGGGTGGTGGACACTGAAGCTTTCTTT. It translates to CASSVAGTGVVDTEAFF.

This clone was recorded only once. CDR3 sequence reads: CASSYSLPGGSEQYF. The CDR3 DNA reads TGTGCCAGCAGTTACTCGCTGCCGGGGGGGAGCGAGCAGTACTTC. The chain links TRBV6-6 to TRBJ2-7, with TRBD2 identical over 8 bases. Germline V gives CDR1 MNHNY, CDR2 SVGAGI (reference sequence). The CDR3 has 15 amino acids. Trimming cost V 0 bases and J 6 bases; bases outside gene matches: 7.

This sequence joins TRBV9 and TRBJ1-2; D is unresolved. The germline gives CDR1 SGDLS, CDR2 YYNGEE. The CDR3 runs to 13 residues. V gave up 4 bases and J gave up 4 bases, with 11 bases separating them. In DNA, the CDR3 is TGTGCCAGCAGCAGCGACAATTCCTATGGCTACACCTTC. Its translation: CASSSDNSYGYTF.

The V call is TRBV2, the J call TRBJ1-1; D perhaps matches TRBD1 (5 bases). The CDR3 runs 15 residues. V lost 6 bases and J lost 0, with 14 bases in between. Germline CDR1 is SNHLY and CDR2 is FYNNEI. Written as DNA, the CDR3 is TGTGCCAGCAGGGGTGCAGGGTTTGTGAACACTGAAGCTTTCTTT. This translates into CASRGAGFVNTEAFF. Variable domain in full (rest from reference TRBV2 and TRBJ1-1): EPEVTQTPSHQVTQMGQEVILRCVPISNHLYFYWYRQILGQKVEFLVSFYNNEISEKSEIFDDQFSVERPDGSNFTLKIRSTKLEDSAMYFCASRGAGFVNTEAFFGQGTRLTVV.

The genes are TRBV11-2 and TRBJ2-7; D is undetermined. Germline V gene lookup returns CDR1 SGHAT and CDR2 FQNNGV. The CDR3 consists of 13 residues. With 6 bases removed from V and 3 bases from J, the gap between germline ends came to 12 bases. Here the CDR3 DNA reads TGTGCCAGCAGATCGACCCGACGCTACGAGCAGTACTTC. Translating gives CASRSTRRYEQYF.

This clone has only one observation. The CDR3 loop is CASSPDRDGYTF. The CDR3 DNA follows: TGTGCCAGCAGCCCGGACAGGGATGGCTACACCTTC. The rearrangement uses TRBV21-1 and TRBJ1-2; the table gives TRBD1 as D, unverified against the DNA. TRBV21-1 is deemed a pseudogene. There are 12 residues in the CDR3.

The chain couples TRBV9 to TRBJ1-1; the match to TRBD1 covers 7 bases. Germline V gene sequence: CDR1 SGDLS, CDR2 YYNGEE. The CDR3 has 15 amino acids. Trimming removed 4 bases from V and 7 bases from J; junction bases left unmatched: 13. CDR3 in amino acids: CASSSYRGGGVEAFF. DNA of the CDR3: TGTGCCAGCAGCTCCTATCGAGGGGGCGGCGTTGAAGCTTTCTTT.